These 11 T cell receptor beta chains share one sample of origin, sequenced in a study of blood T cell repertoires in COVID-19. Generated by immunoSEQ multiplex PCR, the TCRdb table keeps only in-frame clones and is missing some. The profile shows tens of thousands of clones, roughly 87% of them singletons. Sequences were obtained from peripheral blood. The receptors originated from a woman between 45 and 60 years old with acute or convalescent COVID-19.

The V gene is TRBV28, the J gene TRBJ1-5, with TRBD1 as a possible D gene (5 bases). The CDR3 spans 16 residues. V was clipped by 3 bases and J by 0 bases, with 12 bases between them. Germline V gives CDR1 MDHEN, CDR2 SYDVKM. CDR3 protein: CASSFPQGISNQPQHF. The CDR3 coding sequence is TGTGCCAGCAGTTTTCCCCAGGGAATTAGCAATCAGCCCCAGCATTTT.

The J gene is TRBJ1-1, the V gene TRBV5-1; D is possibly TRBD1 (5 bases). This CDR3 has 13 amino acids. Between the trimmed V and J ends, which lost 0 bases and 7 bases, there was a span of 10 bases. Germline loops: CDR1 SGHRS, CDR2 YFSETQ. The CDR3 loop reads CASSLAYRNEAFF. CDR3 bases: TGCGCCAGCAGCTTGGCCTACAGGAATGAAGCTTTCTTT.

V usage is TRBV27 and J usage is TRBJ2-7; D ambiguous. The CDR3 loop spans 12 amino acids. From germline, CDR1 is MNHEY and CDR2 SMNVEV (reference sequence). Trimming left V 5 bases short and J 6 bases short, with 11 bases between. CDR3 coding DNA: TGTGCCAGCAGTACACCCTCGGGCGAGCAGTACTTC. Its protein is CASSTPSGEQYF.

V usage is TRBV5-1 and J usage is TRBJ2-1; 10 nucleotides agree with TRBD1. Germline V lookup: CDR1 SGHRS, CDR2 YFSETQ. The junction had 6 bases not matched to a gene; V was cut back by 0 bases and J by 6 bases. CDR3 size: 16 residues. In DNA, the CDR3 is TGCGCCAGCAGCTTGGCCGGGACAGGGGTCGGCAATGAGCAGTTCTTC. Residues: CASSLAGTGVGNEQFF.

The chain uses TRBV7-9 and TRBJ1-4, with D perhaps TRBD1 (5 bases). The V and J ends lost 5 bases and 10 bases respectively, with 11 bases between them. This CDR3 is built from 12 residues. Looked up from germline, CDR1 is SEHNR and CDR2 is FQNEAQ (reference sequence). The CDR3 nucleotides are TGTGCCAGCAGCGCCCGGGGGGGAAAACTGTTTTTT. It yields the protein CASSARGGKLFF. The full variable domain, completed using reference TRBV7-9 and TRBJ1-4, is DTGVSQNPRHKITKRGQNVTFRCDPISEHNRLYWYRQTLGQGPEFLTYFQNEAQLEKSRLLSDRFSAERPKGSFSTLEIQRTEQGDSAMYLCASSARGGKLFFGSGTQLSVL.

The J gene is TRBJ1-2, the V gene TRBV7-8, with 7 bases aligning to TRBD1. CDR3 length: 13 amino acids. V was pared by 3 bases and J by 6 bases, with 4 bases of the junction left unmatched. Germline CDR1 and CDR2: SGHVS and FQNEAQ. The CDR3 region is CASSLDRKNGYTF. CDR3 nucleotide sequence: TGTGCCAGCAGCTTGGACAGGAAAAATGGCTACACCTTC.

This chain links TRBV29-1 with TRBJ1-1; D remains unclear. V was cut by 8 bases and J by 0 bases, with 7 bases left in between. CDR1 is SQVTM, CDR2 ANQGSEA, per germline. This CDR3 has 11 residues. This CDR3 is CSITVNTEAFF. The CDR3 nucleotides read TGCAGCATAACGGTGAACACTGAAGCTTTCTTT.

V usage is TRBV6-1 and J usage is TRBJ1-2; the match to TRBD1 covers 9 bases. This CDR3 region has 15 residues. CDR1 MNHNS and CDR2 SASEGT come from the germline V gene. Trimming took 2 bases from V and 4 from J; bases not matched to a gene: 5. The CDR3 coding sequence is TGTGCCAGCAGTGAACGACAGGGGGTGACCTATGGCTACACCTTC. The encoded protein is CASSERQGVTYGYTF.

The sample holds a few counts of this clone. The chain combines TRBV28 with TRBJ1-4; TRBD1 aligns across 10 bases. V was clipped by 5 bases and J by 11 bases; unmatched bases: 11. Germline V gene sequence: CDR1 MDHEN, CDR2 SYDVKM. The CDR3 is 15 amino acids. CDR3 sequence reads: CASSTAGTGVRKLFF. The CDR3 DNA reads as TGTGCCAGCAGTACCGCCGGGACAGGGGTCCGGAAACTGTTTTTT.

The rearrangement joins TRBV15 to TRBJ1-5; no clear D gene. Germline V gene lookup returns CDR1 LNHNV and CDR2 YYDKDF (reference sequence). The CDR3 totals 15 residues. V lost 5 bases and J 1 base, leaving 12 bases between the germline ends. CDR3 coding DNA: TGTGCCACCAGCGGCGGTCGGGGAAGCAATCAGCCCCAGCATTTT. It is translated as CATSGGRGSNQPQHF.

The genes are TRBV28 and TRBJ2-3; perhaps TRBD1 as D (6 bases). V lost 5 bases, J lost 3 bases, and 6 bases lay in between. CDR3 size: 12 residues. Germline values: CDR1 MDHEN, CDR2 SYDVKM. The CDR3 DNA follows: TGTGCCAGCAGTAGGGGGACAGATACGCAGTATTTT. It is translated as CASSRGTDTQYF.